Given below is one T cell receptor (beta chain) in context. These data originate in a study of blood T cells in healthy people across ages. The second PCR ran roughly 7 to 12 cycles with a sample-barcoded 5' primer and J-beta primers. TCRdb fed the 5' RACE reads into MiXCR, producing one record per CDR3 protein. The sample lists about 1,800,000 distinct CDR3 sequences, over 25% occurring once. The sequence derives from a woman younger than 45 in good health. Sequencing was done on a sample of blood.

As DNA, the CDR3 is TGCGCCAGCAGCCAAGCTAGAAGCACAGATACGCAGTATTTT. As protein: CASSQARSTDTQYF. The chain uses TRBV4-1 and TRBJ2-3; D gene uncertain. Germline V gene lookup returns CDR1 MGHRA and CDR2 YSYEKL. Trimming took off 1 base at V and 0 bases at J, with 5 bases between the two ends. The CDR3 loop spans 14 amino acids.